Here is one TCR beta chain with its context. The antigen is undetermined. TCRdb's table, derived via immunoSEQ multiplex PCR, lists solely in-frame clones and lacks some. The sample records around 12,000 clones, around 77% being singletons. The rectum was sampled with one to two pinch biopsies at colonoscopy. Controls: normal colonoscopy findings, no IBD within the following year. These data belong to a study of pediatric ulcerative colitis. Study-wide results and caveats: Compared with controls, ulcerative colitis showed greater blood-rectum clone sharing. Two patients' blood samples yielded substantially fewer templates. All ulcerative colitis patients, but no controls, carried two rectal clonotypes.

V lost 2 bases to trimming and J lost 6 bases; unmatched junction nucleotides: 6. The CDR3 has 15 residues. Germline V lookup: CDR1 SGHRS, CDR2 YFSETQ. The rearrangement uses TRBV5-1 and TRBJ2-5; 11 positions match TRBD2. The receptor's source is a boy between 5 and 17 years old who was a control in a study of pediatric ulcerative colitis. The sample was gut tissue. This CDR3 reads CASSFTSGSAQTQYF. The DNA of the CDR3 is TGCGCCAGCAGCTTTACTAGCGGGAGCGCTCAGACCCAGTACTTC. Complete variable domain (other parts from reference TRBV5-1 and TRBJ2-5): KAGVTQTPRYLIKTRGQQVTLSCSPISGHRSVSWYQQTPGQGLQFLFEYFSETQRNKGNFPGRFSGRQFSNSRSEMNVSTLELGDSALYLCASSFTSGSAQTQYFGPGTRLLVL.